This T cell receptor (beta chain) was identified in a study of long-term antiretroviral therapy in people with HIV (dated by TCRdb to 2022 to 2024). About the investigation overall: Collection of the earliest samples took place about a decade ahead of the 2015 WHO recommendation for immediate ART, at a time when ART was typically delayed until CD4 counts fell. Of the roughly 30 participants with HIV, some 12 were female. No cross-contamination during QIAcube processing was seen in test extractions of a monoclonal T-cell line run alongside 33 polyclonal samples. A total of approximately 200 cryopreserved PBMC samples came from a few dozen adults with confirmed HIV infection and were collected serially over a mean of roughly six years (range 1-12). Whether ART initiation and durable HIV suppression were associated with changes in peripheral blood TRB repertoire composition and diversity was tested in a retrospective serial study.

The immunoSEQ hsTCRB v3.0 assay was used at survey level resolution to sequence the TRB variable region. TRB sequencing targeted a depth of 40,000-50,000 T-cell genomes per sample. Pooled TRB libraries were sequenced on an Illumina MiSeq with a v3 150-cycle kit. The paper's data handling went like this. Repertoire analysis ran in R within a reproducible Nextflow workflow covering QC, data transformation and analysis. LymphoSeq2, an R package for exploring AIRR-Seq data, was used to implement the custom analyses. After excluding a few samples that yielded fewer than 5000 total TRB sequences, fewer than 200 HIV repertoires remained for analysis. Of the 188 retained HIV repertoires, almost 60 were collected before and 120 to 140 after ART initiation. Repertoires were downsampled to 5000 TRB nucleotide sequences, and summary statistics were averaged over 100 downsampling iterations. Only TRB sequences with CDR3 regions of at least seven amino acids were retained for analysis. Two measures captured diversity: a Shannon entropy-derived clonality score and the Gini coefficient. Repertoire networks linked the top 5000 CDR3 amino acid sequences whenever two sequences differed by an edit distance of one. Antigen specificity groups and MHC restriction were predicted for TRB CDR3 amino acid sequences with GLIPH2. Known CMV, EBV, HIV or tissue antigen associations were flagged by matching CDR3 amino acid sequences against VDJdb and McPAS-TCR. Pre-ART, post-ART and control groups were compared with Wilcoxon signed-rank tests and Holm-Bonferroni correction. This is the immuneACCESS table as TCRdb keeps it, with only in-frame sequences that have V and J called. A part of the clones is gone; compared with another copy, unresolved V genes explain less than half, and the rest is unexplained. V and J calls and clone size follow that table, whereas D and trimming were derived from the DNA. Counted in this sample were 20,000 to 25,000 clones; 70% to 90% of them appeared once. Around 6% of the sample goes to the ten largest clones.

For this clone: No antigen is known for it. No much larger clone is present one base from it, and per-base qualities are unavailable.

To be included, a participant needed at least one PBMC sample from before ART initiation plus at least two post-ART samples. Treatment was received in the United States of America by all participants with HIV. Before DNA extraction, cryopreserved samples containing roughly 0.9-11 million PBMC were thawed and washed. At the time of the earliest PBMC sample, participants with HIV were aged between about 20 and 60 years. PBMC samples from each participant spanned 1-4 timepoints before ART initiation and 2-8 timepoints after ART initiation, with a median of 7 samples. For every participant, serial HIV viral load, CD4+ T-cell count, ART history and demographic data were obtained. A Qiagen kit on a QIAcube was used to extract genomic DNA from unsorted PBMC, with samples processed in batches of 12. General study outcomes and caveats: Starting ART was linked to a significant rise in TRB diversity, yet even with long-term ART the diversity remained significantly lower than in transplant donor controls. Inferences about post-ART repertoire changes are limited because no data were available on ART adherence, viral resistance or therapy changes. Expanded TRB clones identified before ART initiation dominated the repertoire across all time points, though the dominance fluctuated and decreased in many PLHIV after ART. Owing to limited PBMC availability, only the TCR beta chain was sequenced, without alpha chain pairing. The samples span the years 2004 to 2017, and the ART regimens used may be less effective than current regimens. Unsorted PBMC were profiled instead of sorted CD4+ and CD8+ T cells because pre-ART samples had limited cell numbers. CDR3 length ranges in HIV repertoires were narrower than in controls, and network structure suggested an antigen-experienced repertoire with only a slight naive shift after ART.

The specimen comprised unsorted PBMCs, sampled 0.6 years after starting antiretroviral therapy. This TCR came from a man aged 60-69 years with HIV.

The bases read TGTGCCAGCAGCATCGGGCCCGGTCCTCGGGGTGGCTACACCTTC. Its coded protein is CASSIGPGPRGGYTF. In this chain, TRBV5-6 is recombined with TRBJ1-2; the D gene is unclear. V and J lose 4 bases and 7 bases, and a span of 20 bases separates them. The cysteine opens and the phenylalanine closes a CDR3 of 15 amino acids. The CDR3 DNA has 45 bases and is translated from base 1. Via the germline V gene, CDR1 is SGHDT and CDR2 YYEEEE.